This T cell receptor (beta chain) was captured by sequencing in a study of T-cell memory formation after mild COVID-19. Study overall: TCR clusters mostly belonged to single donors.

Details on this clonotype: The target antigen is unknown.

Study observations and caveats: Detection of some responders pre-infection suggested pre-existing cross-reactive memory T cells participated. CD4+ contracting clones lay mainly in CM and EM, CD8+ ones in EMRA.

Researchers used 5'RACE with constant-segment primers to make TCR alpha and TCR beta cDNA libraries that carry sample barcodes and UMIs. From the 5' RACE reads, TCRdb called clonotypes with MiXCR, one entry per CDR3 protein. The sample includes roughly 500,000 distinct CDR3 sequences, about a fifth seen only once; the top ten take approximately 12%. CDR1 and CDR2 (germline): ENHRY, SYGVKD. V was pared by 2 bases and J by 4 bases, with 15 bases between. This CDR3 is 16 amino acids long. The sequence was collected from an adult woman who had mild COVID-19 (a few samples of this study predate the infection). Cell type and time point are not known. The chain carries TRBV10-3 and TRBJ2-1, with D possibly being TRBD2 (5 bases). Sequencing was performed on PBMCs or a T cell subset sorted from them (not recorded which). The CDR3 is CAISEGPPDSYNEQFF. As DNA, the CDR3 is TGTGCCATCAGTGAGGGACCCCCGGACTCATACAATGAGCAGTTCTTC.